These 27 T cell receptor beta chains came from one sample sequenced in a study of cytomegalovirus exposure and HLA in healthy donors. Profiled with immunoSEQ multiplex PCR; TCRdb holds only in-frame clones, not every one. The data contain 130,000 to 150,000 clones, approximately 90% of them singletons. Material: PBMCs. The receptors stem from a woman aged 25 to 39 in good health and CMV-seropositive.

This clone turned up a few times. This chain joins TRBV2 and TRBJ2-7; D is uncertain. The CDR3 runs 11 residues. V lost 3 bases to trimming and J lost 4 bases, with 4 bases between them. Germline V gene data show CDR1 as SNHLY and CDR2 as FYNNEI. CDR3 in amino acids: CASSDRYEQYF. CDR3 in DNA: TGTGCCAGCAGTGACCGGTACGAGCAGTACTTC.

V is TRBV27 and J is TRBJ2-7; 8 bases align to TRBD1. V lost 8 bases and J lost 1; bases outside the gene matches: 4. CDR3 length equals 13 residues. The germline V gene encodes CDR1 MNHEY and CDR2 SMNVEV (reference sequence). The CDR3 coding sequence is TGTGCCAGCTTCGGGACAGGTTCCTACGAGCAGTACTTC. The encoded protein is CASFGTGSYEQYF.

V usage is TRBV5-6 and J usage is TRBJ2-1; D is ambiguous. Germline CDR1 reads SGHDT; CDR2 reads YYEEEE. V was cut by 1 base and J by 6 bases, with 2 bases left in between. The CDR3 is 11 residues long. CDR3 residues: CASSLLNEQFF. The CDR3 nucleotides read TGTGCCAGCAGCTTGCTCAATGAGCAGTTCTTC.

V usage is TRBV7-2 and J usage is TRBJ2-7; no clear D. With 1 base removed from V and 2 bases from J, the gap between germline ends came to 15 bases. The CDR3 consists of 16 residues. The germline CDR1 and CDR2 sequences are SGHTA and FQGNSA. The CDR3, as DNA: TGTGCCAGCAGCTTAGGAATCAGGCCCCCTACCTACGAGCAGTACTTC. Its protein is CASSLGIRPPTYEQYF.

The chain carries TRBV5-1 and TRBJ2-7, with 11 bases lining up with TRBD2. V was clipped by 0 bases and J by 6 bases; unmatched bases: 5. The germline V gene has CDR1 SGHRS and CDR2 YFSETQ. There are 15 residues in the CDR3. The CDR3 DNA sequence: TGCGCCAGCAGCTTGGCTATAGCGGGGGGGCTCGAGCAGTACTTC. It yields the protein CASSLAIAGGLEQYF.

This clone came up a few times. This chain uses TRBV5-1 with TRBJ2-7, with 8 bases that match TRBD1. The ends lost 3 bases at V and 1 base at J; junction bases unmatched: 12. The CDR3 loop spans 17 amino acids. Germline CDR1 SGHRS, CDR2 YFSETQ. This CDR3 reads CASSSDERQGTSYEQYF. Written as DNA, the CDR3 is TGCGCCAGCAGCTCGGACGAGAGACAGGGGACATCCTACGAGCAGTACTTC.

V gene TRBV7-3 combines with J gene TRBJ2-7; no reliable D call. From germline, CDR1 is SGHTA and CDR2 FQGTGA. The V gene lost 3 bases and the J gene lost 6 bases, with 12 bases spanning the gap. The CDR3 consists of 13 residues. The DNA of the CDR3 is TGTGCCAGCAGCTTGGATGTCTCTAGCGAGCAGTACTTC. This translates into CASSLDVSSEQYF.

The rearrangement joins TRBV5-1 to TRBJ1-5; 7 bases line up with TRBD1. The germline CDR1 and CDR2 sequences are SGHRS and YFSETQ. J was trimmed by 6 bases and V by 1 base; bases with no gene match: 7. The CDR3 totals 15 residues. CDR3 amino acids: CASSLTGDVGQPQHF. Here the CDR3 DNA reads TGCGCCAGCAGCTTGACAGGGGATGTAGGTCAGCCCCAGCATTTT.

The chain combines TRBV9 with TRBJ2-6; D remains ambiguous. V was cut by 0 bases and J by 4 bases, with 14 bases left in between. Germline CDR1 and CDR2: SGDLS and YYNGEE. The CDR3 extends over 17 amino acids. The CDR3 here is CASSVVAAHNGANVLTF. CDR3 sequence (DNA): TGTGCCAGCAGCGTAGTAGCAGCCCATAACGGGGCCAACGTCCTGACTTTC.

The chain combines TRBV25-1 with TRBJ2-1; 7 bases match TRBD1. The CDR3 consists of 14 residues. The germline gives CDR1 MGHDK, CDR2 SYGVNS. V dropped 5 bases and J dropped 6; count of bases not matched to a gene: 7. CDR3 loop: CASSQATGINEQFF. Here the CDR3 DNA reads TGTGCCAGCAGTCAGGCGACAGGGATCAATGAGCAGTTCTTC.

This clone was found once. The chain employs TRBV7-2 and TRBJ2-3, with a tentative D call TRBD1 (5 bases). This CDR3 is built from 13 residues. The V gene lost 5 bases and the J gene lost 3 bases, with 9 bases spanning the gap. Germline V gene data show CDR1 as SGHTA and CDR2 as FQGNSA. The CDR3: CASSTDRTDTQYF. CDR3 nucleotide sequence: TGTGCCAGCAGCACCGACAGAACAGATACGCAGTATTTT.

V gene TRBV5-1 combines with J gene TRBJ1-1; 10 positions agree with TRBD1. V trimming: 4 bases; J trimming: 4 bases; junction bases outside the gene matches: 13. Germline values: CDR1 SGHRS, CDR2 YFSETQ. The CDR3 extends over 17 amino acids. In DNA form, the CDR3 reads TGCGCCAGCAGCGCCTACCGGTGGGGACAGGGGATCACTGAAGCTTTCTTT. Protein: CASSAYRWGQGITEAFF.

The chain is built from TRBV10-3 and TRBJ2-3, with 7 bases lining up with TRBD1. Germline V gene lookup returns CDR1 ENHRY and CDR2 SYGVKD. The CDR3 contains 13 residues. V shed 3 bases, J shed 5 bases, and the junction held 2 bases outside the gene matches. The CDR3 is CAISEQGQDTQYF. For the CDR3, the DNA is TGTGCCATCAGTGAACAGGGGCAAGATACGCAGTATTTT.

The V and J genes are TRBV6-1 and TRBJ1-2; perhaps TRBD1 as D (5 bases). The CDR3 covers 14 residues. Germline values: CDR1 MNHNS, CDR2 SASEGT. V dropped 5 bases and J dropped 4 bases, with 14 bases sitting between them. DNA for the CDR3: TGTGCCAGCAGTCAGAAACGGGACTTCTATGGCTACACCTTC. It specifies CASSQKRDFYGYTF.

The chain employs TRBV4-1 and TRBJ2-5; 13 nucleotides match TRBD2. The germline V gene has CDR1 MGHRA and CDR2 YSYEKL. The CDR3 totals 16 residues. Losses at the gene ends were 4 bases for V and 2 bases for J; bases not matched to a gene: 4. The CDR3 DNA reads TGCGCCAGCAGCCTCACTAGCGGGGGGGCACAAGAGACCCAGTACTTC. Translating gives CASSLTSGGAQETQYF.

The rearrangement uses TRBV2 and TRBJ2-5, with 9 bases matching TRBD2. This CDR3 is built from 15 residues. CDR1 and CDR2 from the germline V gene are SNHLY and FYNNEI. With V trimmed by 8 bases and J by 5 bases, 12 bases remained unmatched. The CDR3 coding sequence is TGTGCCAGCTCTCGTGGCGGGAGGGGAGGTGAGACCCAGTACTTC. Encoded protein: CASSRGGRGGETQYF.

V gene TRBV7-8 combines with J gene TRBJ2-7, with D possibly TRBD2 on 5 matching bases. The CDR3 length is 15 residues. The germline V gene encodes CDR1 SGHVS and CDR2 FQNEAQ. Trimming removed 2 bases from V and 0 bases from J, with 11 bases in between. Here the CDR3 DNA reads TGTGCCAGCAGCTTAAGGCGGGCTGCCTCCTACGAGCAGTACTTC. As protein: CASSLRRAASYEQYF.

The DNA for the CDR3 is TGCAGTGCCCAGCGGGACTACGAGCAGTACTTC. Protein: CSAQRDYEQYF. This sequence joins TRBV20-1 and TRBJ2-7, with 7 positions matching TRBD2. V lost 6 bases, J lost 3 bases, and 2 bases stayed unmatched. This CDR3 contains 11 residues. The germline V gene has CDR1 DFQATT and CDR2 SNEGSKA (reference sequence).

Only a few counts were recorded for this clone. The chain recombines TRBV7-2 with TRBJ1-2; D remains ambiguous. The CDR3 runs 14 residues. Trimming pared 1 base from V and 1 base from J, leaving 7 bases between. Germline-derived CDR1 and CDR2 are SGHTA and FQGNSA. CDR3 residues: CASSLERVNYGYTF. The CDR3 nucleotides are TGTGCCAGCAGCTTAGAACGGGTTAACTATGGCTACACCTTC.

CDR3 in DNA: TGTGCCAGCAGCTCGGGGATGGCGGGGCTCTACGAGCAGTACTTC. Translation: CASSSGMAGLYEQYF. V is TRBV11-2 and J is TRBJ2-7; tentative D call: TRBD2 (6 bases). This CDR3 region has 15 residues. Germline V gene lookup returns CDR1 SGHAT and CDR2 FQNNGV. Trimming cost V 4 bases and J 3 bases, with 16 bases left between them.

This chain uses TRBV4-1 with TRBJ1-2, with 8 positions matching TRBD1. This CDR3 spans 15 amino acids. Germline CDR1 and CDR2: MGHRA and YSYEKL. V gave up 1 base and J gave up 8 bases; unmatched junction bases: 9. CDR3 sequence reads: CASSQVGQGAEGYTF. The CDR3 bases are TGCGCCAGCAGCCAAGTTGGGCAGGGGGCGGAGGGCTACACCTTC.

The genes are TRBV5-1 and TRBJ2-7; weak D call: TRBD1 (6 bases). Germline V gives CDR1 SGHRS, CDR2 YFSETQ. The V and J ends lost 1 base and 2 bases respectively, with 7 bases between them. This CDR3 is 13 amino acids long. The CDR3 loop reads CASSLTGTYEQYF. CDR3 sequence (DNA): TGCGCCAGCAGCTTGACAGGGACCTACGAGCAGTACTTC.

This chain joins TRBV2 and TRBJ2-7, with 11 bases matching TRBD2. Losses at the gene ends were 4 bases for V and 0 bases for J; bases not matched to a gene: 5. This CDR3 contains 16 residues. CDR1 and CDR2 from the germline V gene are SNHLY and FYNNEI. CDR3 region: CASSVTSGGNSYEQYF. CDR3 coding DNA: TGTGCCAGCAGTGTAACTAGCGGGGGAAACTCCTACGAGCAGTACTTC.

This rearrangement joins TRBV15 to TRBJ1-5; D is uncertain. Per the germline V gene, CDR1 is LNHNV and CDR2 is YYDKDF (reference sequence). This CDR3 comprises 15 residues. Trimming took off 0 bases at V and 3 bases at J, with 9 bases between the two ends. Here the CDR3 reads CATSRDTSYNQPQHF. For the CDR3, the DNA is TGTGCCACCAGCAGAGATACGAGTTACAATCAGCCCCAGCATTTT.

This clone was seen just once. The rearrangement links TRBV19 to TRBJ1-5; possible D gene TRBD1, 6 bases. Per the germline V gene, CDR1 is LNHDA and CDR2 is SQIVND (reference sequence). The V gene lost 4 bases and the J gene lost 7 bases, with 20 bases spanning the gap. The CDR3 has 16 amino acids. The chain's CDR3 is CASSREYRDGSQPQHF. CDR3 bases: TGTGCCAGTAGTAGGGAATACAGGGATGGATCCCAGCCCCAGCATTTT. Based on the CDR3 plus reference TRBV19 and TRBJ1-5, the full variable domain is DGGITQSPKYLFRKEGQNVTLSCEQNLNHDAMYWYRQDPGQGLRLIYYSQIVNDFQKGDIAEGYSVSREKKESFPLTVTSAQKNPTAFYLCASSREYRDGSQPQHFGDGTRLSIL.

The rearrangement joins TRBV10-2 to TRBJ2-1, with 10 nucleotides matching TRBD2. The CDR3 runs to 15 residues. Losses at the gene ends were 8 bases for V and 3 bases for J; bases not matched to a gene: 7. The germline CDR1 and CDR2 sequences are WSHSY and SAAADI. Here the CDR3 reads CASSQRGGGYNEQFF. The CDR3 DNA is TGCGCCAGCTCCCAGCGGGGGGGCGGCTACAATGAGCAGTTCTTC.

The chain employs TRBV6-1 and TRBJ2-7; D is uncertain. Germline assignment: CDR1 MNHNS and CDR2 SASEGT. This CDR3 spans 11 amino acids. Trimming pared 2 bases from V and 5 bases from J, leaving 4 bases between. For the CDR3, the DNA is TGTGCCAGCAGTGAACTTAACGAGCAGTACTTC. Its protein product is CASSELNEQYF.